Given below is one T cell receptor (beta chain) in context. Its antigen remains unidentified. Base qualities are not at hand, and no much larger clone is one base apart. This sample is drawn from a study of PD-L1 blockade in urothelial cancer (dated by TCRdb to 2016 to 2017). With regard to the full study: Therapy was started at some point between 2012 and 2014 for all patients, and atezolizumab 1,200 mg was administered intravenously every 3 weeks. Whole exome sequencing and RNA sequencing of pretreatment tumors were performed alongside TCR sequencing in the same patients. Pretreatment tumor samples and matched peripheral blood, collected serially before and after atezolizumab treatment, underwent TCR sequencing. Somatic, immune and clinical correlates of response to PD-L1 blockade with atezolizumab in urothelial cancer were the focus of an exploratory multi-omic analysis. Durable clinical benefit meant progression-free survival longer than 6 months, and TCR features were also tested against progression-free and overall survival. Eight to ten patients achieved durable clinical benefit and some 20 did not. About 85% of the roughly 29 patients were males with bladder-origin urothelial cancer, and about two thirds of the roughly 30 reported a prior smoking history. An ECOG performance status of 0 or 1 was recorded for the patients, and 0 to 3 prior chemotherapy regimens had been received by the patients. Blood samples were analyzed at two time points: 3 weeks after treatment start (second dose) and 6 weeks after treatment start. Blood samples gave median yields of around 150,000 T cells and around 88,000 unique TCRs, along with a median clonality of approximately 0.08. Pretreatment blood TCR-seq was available for about 28 patients, at least one posttreatment blood collection was obtained for 25 or so patients, and tumor TCR-seq was available for 25 or so patients.

The time point label, read with the paper, signifies: peripheral blood 6 weeks after treatment start. The cohort included 29 patients with locally advanced or metastatic urothelial carcinoma who were treated at Memorial Sloan Kettering on a trial protocol. Peripheral blood mononuclear cells were collected from each patient pretreatment and during treatment, giving between 1 and 8 total time points per patient. The Qiagen DNeasy Blood extraction kit was used to purify genomic DNA from total PBMCs and tumor samples. Collected pretreatment and during treatment, PBMCs were isolated and stored as previously described. Each PCR received spiked-in synthetic TCR analog templates so that absolute template abundance could be estimated from read counts. Using the immunoSEQ assay, TCRbeta CDR3 regions were amplified from genomic DNA with bias-controlled V and J gene primers. Sequencing of rearranged TCRbeta segments was done at approximately 20X coverage. The original pipeline was this. Clustering was used to correct sequencing errors, and CDR3s were annotated against IMGT so that V, D and J genes could be assigned. Downstream analyses used only productive TCRbeta rearrangements and left out out-of-frame or stop-codon sequences. Clonality was computed as one minus Shannon entropy normalized by the log of the number of unique productive sequences. Clones differing between time points or between blood and tumor were identified using Fisher's exact test with Benjamini-Hochberg correction, with an adjusted p below 0.01 applied as the threshold. Not all clones reach the TCRdb copy of this immuneACCESS table, which keeps in-frame sequences only. Checked studies attribute under half of the gap to unresolved V genes and leave the rest unexplained. Clonal size and the V and J genes are those of that table, whereas D and trimming came from the DNA. This sample comprises around 110,000 clones, roughly 90% of them detected only once. The ten most abundant clones make up roughly 1.8% of the sample.

What the study reported, not specific to this receptor: Patients with durable benefit showed greater expansion of tumor-associated TCR clones in peripheral blood 3 weeks after starting treatment (n ≈ 23, p = 0.022). Improved progression-free and overall survival was found to be associated with pretreatment peripheral blood TCR clonality below the median. Small sample size (n ≈ 30) and many exploratory analyses mean the results are intended to be hypothesis-generating.

Here the sequenced sample was PBMCs, taken around atezolizumab (anti-PD-L1) treatment. The sequence was obtained from a man between 60 and 70 years old with urothelial cancer.

CDR3 reads: CASSPTGGNGYTF. The nucleotide sequence is given as TGCGCCAGCAGCCCGACAGGGGGTAATGGCTACACCTTC. The V and J segments used are TRBV5-1 and TRBJ1-2, and 9 junctional nucleotides match TRBD1. Here V drops 4 bases and J drops 6 bases, and the junction holds 4 bases not matched to any gene. The CDR3 sequence holds 13 residues, the cysteine and phenylalanine included. CDR3 DNA only is kept here, 39 bases in frame from base 1. CDR1 SGHRS and CDR2 YFSETQ are derived from the germline V gene.